Following are 11 T cell receptor beta chains from one sample sequenced in a study of tumor-infiltrating lymphocytes in glioblastoma multiforme. Three nested ARM-PCR rounds with V-beta and C-beta primers built TCRB libraries. TCRdb passed the multiplex PCR reads through MiXCR, listing each CDR3 protein once. The data show over 10,000 distinct CDR3 sequences, 66% seen once. Sequences were obtained from brain tumor tissue. These receptors were taken from a male donor with glioblastoma.

This chain links TRBV20-1 with TRBJ1-1, with unresolved D. Germline V CDR1 and CDR2: DFQATT, SNEGSKA (reference sequence). V was clipped by 3 bases and J by 8 bases, with 10 bases between them. This CDR3 contains 11 residues. CDR3 bases: TGCAGTGCTAGGGGCGTAGGCGAAGCTTTCTTT. Translated: CSARGVGEAFF.

V usage is TRBV11-1 and J usage is TRBJ2-1; D may be TRBD1 (5 bases). V lost 7 bases and J 8 bases, leaving 15 bases between the germline ends. The germline gives CDR1 SGHAT, CDR2 FQDESV (reference sequence). This CDR3 is 13 amino acids long. The CDR3 sequence: CASNLGVGDEQFF. DNA of the CDR3: TGTGCCAGCAACCTTGGGGTAGGGGATGAGCAGTTCTTC.

As to this clonotype: As the CDR3 is not closed by the conserved phenylalanine or tryptophan, this likely results from a read error. Here the CDR3 reads CVSRTGGPKHEQFL. CDR3 bases: TGTGTCAGCAGGACGGGAGGCCCTAAGCATGAGCAGTTCCTC. The rearrangement links TRBV6-6 to TRBJ2-1; 7 nucleotides agree with TRBD2. The CDR3 is 14 residues long. Germline V gives CDR1 MNHNY, CDR2 SVGAGI (reference sequence).

This chain links TRBV29-1 with TRBJ2-4, with D unclear. The CDR3 extends over 13 amino acids. Germline CDR1 and CDR2: SQVTM and ANQGSEA. V shed 4 bases and J shed 2 bases, with 9 bases lying between them. The CDR3 region is CSVVVTTKNIQYF. The CDR3 coding sequence is TGCAGCGTTGTGGTTACAACCAAAAACATTCAGTACTTC.

A note on this clonotype: A read error may account for a junction end that differs from germline. The rearrangement links TRBV10-2 to TRBJ2-3, with D possibly being TRBD1 (6 bases). The germline gives CDR1 WSHSY, CDR2 SAAADI. This CDR3 contains 15 residues. CDR3 loop: CASSEAGAGAGTQFF. DNA for the CDR3: TGCGCCAGCAGTGAGGCAGGGGCCGGTGCAGGTACGCAGTTTTTT.

Remarks on this clonotype: Germline is not matched at one junction end, which may reflect a read error. The chain is built from TRBV12-3 or TRBV12-4 and TRBJ1-1; no definite D call. The CDR3 totals 14 residues. CDR3 region: CASSPWSVNIEAFF. The CDR3 DNA follows: TGTGCCAGCAGTCCTTGGTCGGTGAACATTGAAGCTTTCTTT.

The J gene is TRBJ2-3, the V gene TRBV10-3; unclear D gene. The germline V gene has CDR1 ENHRY and CDR2 SYGVKD. V lost 4 bases to trimming and J lost 9 bases, with 14 bases between them. The CDR3 contains 13 residues. CDR3 coding DNA: TGTGCCATCAGTGTGTCGTATGTAGACACGCAGTATTTT. Translation: CAISVSYVDTQYF.

The J gene is TRBJ2-7, the V gene TRBV6-2 or TRBV6-3, with a weak D call TRBD1 (6 bases). The CDR3 loop spans 12 amino acids. Per the germline V gene, CDR1 is MNHEY and CDR2 is SVGEGT. V was trimmed by 6 bases and J by 7 bases, leaving 13 bases between them. Here the CDR3 reads CASRRTGTEQYF. CDR3 sequence (DNA): TGTGCCAGCAGACGAACAGGGACAGAGCAGTACTTC.

The chain recombines TRBV6-1 with TRBJ2-7; no clear D gene. The CDR3 totals 15 residues. CDR1 is MNHNS, CDR2 SASEGT, per germline. CDR3 DNA: TGTGCTAGAACCCTTAACGGAGATTCGGCGAACGAGCAGTACTTC. It specifies CARTLNGDSANEQYF.

V is TRBV10-3 and J is TRBJ2-1; D is undetermined. Germline CDR1 reads ENHRY; CDR2 reads SYGVKD. Deletions cut 2 bases from V and 4 bases from J, with 9 bases between. This CDR3 spans 14 amino acids. The CDR3 is CAISERTDYNEQFF. The CDR3 DNA sequence: TGTGCCATCAGTGAGCGGACGGATTACAATGAGCAGTTCTTC.

This clonotype has only one observation. CDR3 DNA: TGTGCCTGGAGTGTAGGTGAATTGGTGCTGTTCTTC. Protein sequence: CAWSVGELVLFF. This rearrangement joins TRBV30 to TRBJ2-1, with D uncertain. V was pared by 0 bases and J by 15 bases, with 15 bases between. The CDR3 loop spans 12 amino acids. Looked up from germline, CDR1 is GTSNPN and CDR2 is SVGIG (reference sequence).